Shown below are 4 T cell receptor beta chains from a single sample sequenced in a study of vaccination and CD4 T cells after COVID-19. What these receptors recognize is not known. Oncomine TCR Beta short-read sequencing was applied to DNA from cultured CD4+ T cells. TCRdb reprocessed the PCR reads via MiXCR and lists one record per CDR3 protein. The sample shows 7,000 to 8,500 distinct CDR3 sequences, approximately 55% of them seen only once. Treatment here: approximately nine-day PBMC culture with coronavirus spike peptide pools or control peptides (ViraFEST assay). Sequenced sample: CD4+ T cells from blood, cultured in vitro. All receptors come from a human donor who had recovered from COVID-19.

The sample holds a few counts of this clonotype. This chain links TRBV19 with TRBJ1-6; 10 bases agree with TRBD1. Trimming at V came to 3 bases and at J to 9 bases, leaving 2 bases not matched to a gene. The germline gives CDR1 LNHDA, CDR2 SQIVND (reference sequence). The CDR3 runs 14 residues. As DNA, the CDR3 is TGTGCCAGTAGTATCGGACAGGGGGGTTCACCCCTCCACTTT. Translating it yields CASSIGQGGSPLHF.

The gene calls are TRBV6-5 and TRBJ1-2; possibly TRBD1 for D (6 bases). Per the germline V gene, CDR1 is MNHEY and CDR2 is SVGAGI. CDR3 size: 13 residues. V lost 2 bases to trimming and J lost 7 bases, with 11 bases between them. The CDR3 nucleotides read TGTGCCAGCAGTTACGCGGGGGCGGTTGGCTACACCTTC. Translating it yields CASSYAGAVGYTF.

CDR3 coding DNA: TGTGCCAGCAGCTTAAACGGGGCCTCTAGCACAGATACGCAGTATTTT. It yields the protein CASSLNGASSTDTQYF. V and J are TRBV7-9 and TRBJ2-3; perhaps D is TRBD1 or TRBD2 (5 bases each). Germline CDR1 and CDR2: SEHNR and FQNEAQ (reference sequence). V lost 2 bases to trimming and J lost 0 bases, with 12 bases between them. The CDR3 has 16 residues.

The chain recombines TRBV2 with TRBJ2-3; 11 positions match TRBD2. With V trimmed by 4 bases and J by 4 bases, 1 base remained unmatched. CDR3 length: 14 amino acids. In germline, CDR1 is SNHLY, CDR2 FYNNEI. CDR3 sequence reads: CASSVLAGADTQYF. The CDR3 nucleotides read TGTGCCAGCAGTGTACTAGCGGGGGCAGATACGCAGTATTTT.